The 11 T cell receptor beta chains presented below share a single source sample, sequenced in a study of beta chain features in type 1 diabetes. TCRB transcripts that were expressed got sequenced, as all of the isolated RNA had been reverse transcribed. The table came from immunoSEQ multiplex PCR; TCRdb's copy has only in-frame clones and leaves some out. Counted here are about 450,000 clones, around 10% occurring once; the ten biggest clones make up approximately 0.045%. Sample: naive CD4+ T cells from blood. The receptors stem from a woman under 30 in good health.

This clone was observed a handful of times. This sequence joins TRBV5-1 and TRBJ2-1; 8 nucleotides line up with TRBD2. Germline assignment: CDR1 SGHRS and CDR2 YFSETQ. The CDR3 has 16 amino acids. The J segment lost 4 bases and the V segment lost 5 bases, leaving 11 bases of the junction unmatched. For the CDR3, the DNA is TGCGCCAGCAGTTCTGGCGGGGGGCCTTCTTACAATGAGCAGTTCTTC. This codes for CASSSGGGPSYNEQFF. Drawing the rest from reference TRBV5-1 and TRBJ2-1, the complete variable domain is KAGVTQTPRYLIKTRGQQVTLSCSPISGHRSVSWYQQTPGQGLQFLFEYFSETQRNKGNFPGRFSGRQFSNSRSEMNVSTLELGDSALYLCASSSGGGPSYNEQFFGPGTRLTVL.

This clone was found a few times. V and J are TRBV29-1 and TRBJ2-7; 9 positions agree with TRBD2. CDR3 length: 12 amino acids. Germline CDR1 is SQVTM and CDR2 is ANQGSEA. Trimming took 5 bases from V and 6 from J; bases not matched to a gene: 5. The CDR3 reads CSVLAGTSEQYF. In DNA form, the CDR3 reads TGCAGCGTTCTAGCGGGGACCAGCGAGCAGTACTTC.

This clone has only a few counts. The V gene is TRBV4-2, the J gene TRBJ2-5; D is unresolved. Trimming cost V 1 base and J 5 bases, with 11 bases left between them. CDR3 length: 14 amino acids. CDR1 is LGHNA, CDR2 YNFKEQ, per germline. The CDR3 DNA is TGTGCCAGCAGCCAAGTTGGCTCAGTCGAGACCCAGTACTTC. It translates to CASSQVGSVETQYF.

V usage is TRBV19 and J usage is TRBJ1-2; TRBD1 aligns across 8 bases. This CDR3 region has 13 residues. Germline V CDR1 and CDR2: LNHDA, SQIVND (reference sequence). With 3 bases clipped from V and 6 bases from J, the junction kept 3 bases outside the gene matches. CDR3 bases: TGTGCCAGTAGTATTCGACAGGGGCATGGCTACACCTTC. Translation: CASSIRQGHGYTF.

This sequence joins TRBV6-6 and TRBJ2-1; tentative D call: TRBD1 (6 bases). The CDR3 has 13 amino acids. Germline CDR1 reads MNHNY; CDR2 reads SVGAGI (reference sequence). V was pared by 5 bases and J by 4 bases, with 9 bases between. For the CDR3, the DNA is TGTGCCAGCAGTCGCGACAGGTACAATGAGCAGTTCTTC. Residues: CASSRDRYNEQFF.

The chain is built from TRBV2 and TRBJ1-1; D remains unclear. The CDR3 has 14 amino acids. The V end was cut by 3 bases, the J end by 6 bases, with 14 bases between. Germline V gives CDR1 SNHLY, CDR2 FYNNEI. In nucleotides, the CDR3 is TGTGCCAGCAGTGATCAAGGTGGGAGAGCTGAAGCTTTCTTT. Its translation: CASSDQGGRAEAFF.

This clone was counted a single time. This chain uses TRBV7-9 with TRBJ2-7; TRBD1 matches 9 bases. The CDR3 length is 14 residues. V shed 5 bases and J 4 bases; nucleotides not matched to a gene: 6. The V gene's germline CDR1 is SEHNR and CDR2 FQNEAQ (reference sequence). CDR3 coding DNA: TGTGCCAGCAGCGGCCGGGACAGGGTATACGAGCAGTACTTC. Amino acid sequence: CASSGRDRVYEQYF.

This chain connects TRBV9 to TRBJ1-2; no clear D. Looked up from germline, CDR1 is SGDLS and CDR2 is YYNGEE. Trimming stripped 2 bases from V and 6 bases from J, with 8 bases between. The CDR3 runs 12 residues. As DNA, the CDR3 is TGTGCCAGCAGCGTGTTCGGGGATGGCTACACCTTC. Translated: CASSVFGDGYTF.

This clone was observed a handful of times. This chain connects TRBV19 to TRBJ2-7, with TRBD1 as a possible D gene (6 bases). This CDR3 spans 14 amino acids. V lost 3 bases, J lost 6 bases, and 15 bases lay in between. In germline, CDR1 is LNHDA, CDR2 SQIVND (reference sequence). CDR3 sequence: CASSIYPTGSEQYF. As DNA, the CDR3 is TGTGCCAGTAGTATCTACCCAACAGGGAGCGAGCAGTACTTC. Combining the CDR3 with reference TRBV19 and TRBJ2-7 gives the whole variable domain DGGITQSPKYLFRKEGQNVTLSCEQNLNHDAMYWYRQDPGQGLRLIYYSQIVNDFQKGDIAEGYSVSREKKESFPLTVTSAQKNPTAFYLCASSIYPTGSEQYFGPGTRLTVT.

The chain combines TRBV7-2 with TRBJ1-2, with 10 bases that match TRBD1. CDR1 is SGHTA and CDR2 is FQGNSA in the germline V gene. V trimming: 2 bases; J trimming: 13 bases; junction bases outside the gene matches: 10. The CDR3 spans 14 residues. CDR3 sequence (DNA): TGTGCCAGCAGCTTAATCGGGACAGGGGATCGAGTCACCTTC. Protein product: CASSLIGTGDRVTF.

This clone was observed at least ten times. The V gene is TRBV30, the J gene TRBJ1-2; no clear D. V was clipped by 0 bases and J by 5 bases, with 10 bases between them. Germline V lookup: CDR1 GTSNPN, CDR2 SVGIG (reference sequence). The CDR3 is 13 residues long. As DNA, the CDR3 is TGTGCCTGGAGTGTCGGTAGGAAGTATGGCTACACCTTC. Residues: CAWSVGRKYGYTF. The full variable domain, in which reference TRBV30 and TRBJ1-2 provide the parts outside the CDR3, is SQTIHQWPATLVQPVGSPLSLECTVEGTSNPNLYWYRQAAGRGLQLLFYSVGIGQISSEVPQNLSASRPQDRQFILSSKKLLLSDSGFYLCAWSVGRKYGYTFGSGTRLTVV.